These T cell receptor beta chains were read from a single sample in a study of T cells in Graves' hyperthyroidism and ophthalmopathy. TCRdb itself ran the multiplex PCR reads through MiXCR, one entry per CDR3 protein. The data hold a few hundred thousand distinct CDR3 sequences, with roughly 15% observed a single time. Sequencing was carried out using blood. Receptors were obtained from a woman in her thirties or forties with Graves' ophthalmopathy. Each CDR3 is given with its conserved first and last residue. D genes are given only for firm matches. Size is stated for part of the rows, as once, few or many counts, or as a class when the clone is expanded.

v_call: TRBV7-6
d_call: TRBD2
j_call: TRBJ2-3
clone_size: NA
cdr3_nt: TGTGCCAGCAGCTTAAGTAGCGGGGGCGTGGATACGCAGTATTTT
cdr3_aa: CASSLSSGGVDTQYF

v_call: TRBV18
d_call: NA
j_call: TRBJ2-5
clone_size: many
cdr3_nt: TGTGCCAGCTCACCAAGGGGGAACCAAGAGACCCAGTACTTC
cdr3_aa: CASSPRGNQETQYF

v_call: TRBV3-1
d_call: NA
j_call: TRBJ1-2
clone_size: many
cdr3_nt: TGTGCCAGCAGCCAAGAAGGAAACTATGGCTACACCTTC
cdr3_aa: CASSQEGNYGYTF

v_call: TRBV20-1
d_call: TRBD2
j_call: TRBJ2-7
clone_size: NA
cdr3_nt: TGCAGTGCTATTAGCGGGAGTACCTTTTACGAGCAGTACTTC
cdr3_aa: CSAISGSTFYEQYF

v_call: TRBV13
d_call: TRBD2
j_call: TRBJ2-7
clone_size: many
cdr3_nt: TGTGCCAGCACCGGGGGGAACACCTACGAGCAGTACTTC
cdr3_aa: CASTGGNTYEQYF

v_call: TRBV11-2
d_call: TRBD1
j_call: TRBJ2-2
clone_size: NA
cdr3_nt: TGTGCCAGCACCTTAATACAGGGGGCGACCCCCGGGGAGCTGTTTTTT
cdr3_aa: CASTLIQGATPGELFF

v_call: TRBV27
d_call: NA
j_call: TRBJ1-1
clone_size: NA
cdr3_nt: TGTGCCAGCAGTTGGTCGGGCCTGAACACTGAAGCTTTCTTT
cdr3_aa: CASSWSGLNTEAFF

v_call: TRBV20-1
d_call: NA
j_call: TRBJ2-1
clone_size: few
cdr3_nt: TGCAGTGCTTCCGGGACGGCCATTTATGAGCAGTTCTTC
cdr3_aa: CSASGTAIYEQFF

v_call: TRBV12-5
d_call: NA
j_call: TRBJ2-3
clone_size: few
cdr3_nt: TGTGCTAGTGAACTTCTGGGGGGGCCTCGCCACGGTACGCAGTATTTT
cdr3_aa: CASELLGGPRHGTQYF

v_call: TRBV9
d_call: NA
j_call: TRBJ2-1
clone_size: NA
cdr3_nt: TGTGCCAGCGGCCCCCCCGGGGAGCAGTTCTTC
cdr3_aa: CASGPPGEQFF

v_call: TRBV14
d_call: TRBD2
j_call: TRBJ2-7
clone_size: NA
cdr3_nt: TGTGCCAGCAGCCGCCGACTTGGAGCGGGAGATGTTGAGCAGTACTTC
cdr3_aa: CASSRRLGAGDVEQYF

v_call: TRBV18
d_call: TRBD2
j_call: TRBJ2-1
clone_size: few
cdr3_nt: TGTGCCAGCTCACCCGGGACTAGCGGGGGAACACACAATGAGCAGTTCTTC
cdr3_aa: CASSPGTSGGTHNEQFF